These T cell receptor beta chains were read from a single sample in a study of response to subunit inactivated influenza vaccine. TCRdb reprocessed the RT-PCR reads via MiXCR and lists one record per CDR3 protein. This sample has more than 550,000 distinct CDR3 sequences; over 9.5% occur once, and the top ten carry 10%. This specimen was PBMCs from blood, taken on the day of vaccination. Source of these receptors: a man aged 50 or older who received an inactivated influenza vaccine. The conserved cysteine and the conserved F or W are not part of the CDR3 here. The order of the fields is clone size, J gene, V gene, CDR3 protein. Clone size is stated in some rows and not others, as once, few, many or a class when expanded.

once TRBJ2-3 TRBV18 ASSPRDRPTDTQY
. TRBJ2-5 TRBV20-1 SAGAGGSQETQY
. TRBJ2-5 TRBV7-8 ASRVRAEETQY
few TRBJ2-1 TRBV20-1 SARRTGVDNEQF
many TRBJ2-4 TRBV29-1 SVGASFKNIQY
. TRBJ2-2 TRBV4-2 ASSQESGGRVGELF
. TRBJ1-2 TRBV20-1 SAQRDRRYGYT
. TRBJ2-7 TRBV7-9 ASSGRLAGETPYEQY
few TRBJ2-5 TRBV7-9 ASSRGGGYEETQY
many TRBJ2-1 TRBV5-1 ASSESLGGASIEQF
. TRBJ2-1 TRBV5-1 ASSLRVEQF
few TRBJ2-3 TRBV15 ATSMGRGTDTQY
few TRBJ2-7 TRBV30 AWISASGSSYEQY
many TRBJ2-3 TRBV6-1 ASRKERGRDTQY
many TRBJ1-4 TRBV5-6 ASSYSTGPREKLF
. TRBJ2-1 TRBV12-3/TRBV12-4 ASSLGLAGPTEQF
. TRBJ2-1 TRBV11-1 ASSLAKGLAGVLSYNEQF
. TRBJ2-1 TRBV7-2 ASSLVMGGGNEQF
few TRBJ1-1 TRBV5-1 ASSQGSTMNTEAF
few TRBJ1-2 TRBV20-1 SARTGISYGYT
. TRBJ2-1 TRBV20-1 SAATRVSYNEQF
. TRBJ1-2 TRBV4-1 ASSLRDTTGYT
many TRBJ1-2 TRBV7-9 ASSLPRRDGYT
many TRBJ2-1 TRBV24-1 ATSDFWNEQF